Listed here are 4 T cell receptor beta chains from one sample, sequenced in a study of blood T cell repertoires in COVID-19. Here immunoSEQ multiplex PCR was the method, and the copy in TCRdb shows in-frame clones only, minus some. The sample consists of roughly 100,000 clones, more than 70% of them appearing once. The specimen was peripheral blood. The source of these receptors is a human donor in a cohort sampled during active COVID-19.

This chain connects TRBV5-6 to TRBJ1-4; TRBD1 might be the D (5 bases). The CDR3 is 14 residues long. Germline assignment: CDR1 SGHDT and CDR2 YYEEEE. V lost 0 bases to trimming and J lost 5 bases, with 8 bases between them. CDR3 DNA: TGTGCCAGCAGCTTGGGGGGCGACAATGAAAAACTGTTTTTT. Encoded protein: CASSLGGDNEKLFF.

CDR3 nucleotides: TGTGCCAGCAGTTTAGAAACCGGGACAGGGTACAATTCACCCCTCCACTTT. It specifies CASSLETGTGYNSPLHF. This chain joins TRBV28 and TRBJ1-6; TRBD1 matches 9 bases. Germline V gene sequence: CDR1 MDHEN, CDR2 SYDVKM. This CDR3 comprises 17 residues. J gave up 7 bases and V 2 bases, and 9 bases lay outside the gene matches.

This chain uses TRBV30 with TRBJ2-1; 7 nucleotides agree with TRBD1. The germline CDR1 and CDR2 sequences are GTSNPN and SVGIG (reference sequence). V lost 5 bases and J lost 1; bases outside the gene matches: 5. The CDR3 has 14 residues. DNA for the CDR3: TGTGCCTGGCAGGTGGGACAGTCCTACAATGAGCAGTTCTTC. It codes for CAWQVGQSYNEQFF.

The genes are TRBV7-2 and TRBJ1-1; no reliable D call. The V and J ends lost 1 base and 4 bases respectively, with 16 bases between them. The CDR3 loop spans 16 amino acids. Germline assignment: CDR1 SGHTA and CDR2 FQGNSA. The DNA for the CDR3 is TGTGCCAGCAGCTTAGGTCGAGGTCATGGGTTCACTGAAGCTTTCTTT. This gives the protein CASSLGRGHGFTEAFF.